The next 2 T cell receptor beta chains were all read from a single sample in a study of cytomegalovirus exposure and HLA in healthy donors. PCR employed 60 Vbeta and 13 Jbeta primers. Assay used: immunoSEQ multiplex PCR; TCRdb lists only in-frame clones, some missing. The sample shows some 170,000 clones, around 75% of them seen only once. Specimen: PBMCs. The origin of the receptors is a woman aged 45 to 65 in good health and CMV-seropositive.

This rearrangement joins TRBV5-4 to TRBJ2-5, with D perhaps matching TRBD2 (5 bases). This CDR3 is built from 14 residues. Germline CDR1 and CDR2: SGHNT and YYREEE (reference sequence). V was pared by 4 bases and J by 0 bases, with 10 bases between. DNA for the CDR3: TGTGCCAGCAGCCAACAGCGGTACCAAGAGACCCAGTACTTC. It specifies CASSQQRYQETQYF.

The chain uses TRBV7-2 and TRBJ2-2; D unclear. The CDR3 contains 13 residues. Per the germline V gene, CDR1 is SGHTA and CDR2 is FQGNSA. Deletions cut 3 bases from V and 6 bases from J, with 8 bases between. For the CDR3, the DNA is TGTGCCAGCAGCTTTTTGTATGCCGGGGAGCTGTTTTTT. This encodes CASSFLYAGELFF.